This T cell receptor beta chain was captured in a study of blood T cell repertoires in COVID-19. Per the authors' pipeline: It was from reference gene primer amplification that nucleated cell counts were estimated. Using immunoSEQ multiplex PCR, the repertoire was profiled, and TCRdb retains in-frame clones only, with some absent. Clonal size and the V and J genes are those of that table, whereas D and trimming came from the DNA. The sample contains some 410,000 clones, around nine tenths of which appear only once. Trimming left V 4 bases short and J 5 bases short, with 10 bases between. Germline assignment: CDR1 SGHRS and CDR2 YFSETQ. The CDR3 has 12 residues.

This TCR came from a woman aged 25-40 years with acute COVID-19. Sequenced material: PBMCs or T cells enriched from blood (not recorded which). The chain links TRBV5-1 to TRBJ2-7; a weak D match, TRBD2 (5 bases). The DNA of the CDR3 is TGCGCCAGCAGCCCGGGGATCAACGAGCAGTACTTC. As protein: CASSPGINEQYF.